This T cell receptor (beta chain) was captured by sequencing in a study of blood T cell repertoires in COVID-19. At the level of the study: PBMCs, B-cell-depleted T cells, or T cells were the source of the cDNA or gDNA that made up the material.

Original processing notes: Nucleated cell number was recorded as an estimate derived from reference gene primer amplification. Clones were read by immunoSEQ multiplex PCR, and TCRdb kept only the in-frame ones, dropping some. The V and J calls and the clone size are those of that table, but D and trimming were determined from the DNA. The table shows 50,000 to 75,000 clones, with more than 85% occurring only once. The sample taken for sequencing was peripheral blood. The receptor was isolated from a man aged 50-60 years with active COVID-19.

CDR3 in DNA: TGTGCCAGCAGTGATTGGAGCGGGGGGGCAGGAGAGACCCAGTACTTC. It yields the protein CASSDWSGGAGETQYF. This sequence joins TRBV2 and TRBJ2-5; 10 bases line up with TRBD2. From germline, CDR1 is SNHLY and CDR2 FYNNEI. Trimming at V came to 3 bases and at J to 4 bases, leaving 8 bases not matched to a gene. This CDR3 has 16 residues.